Following are 30 T cell receptor beta chains from one sample sequenced in a study of radiotherapy plus CTLA-4 blockade in lung cancer. Clones were sequenced by immunoSEQ multiplex PCR, and TCRdb holds only the in-frame ones, with some missing. Of over 75,000 clones in the sample, over 80% were seen once. The sample in question was peripheral blood, obtained from a patient treated with radiotherapy plus ipilimumab. Receptor source: a human donor with non-small cell lung cancer who had stable disease on radiotherapy plus ipilimumab.

The V and J genes are TRBV7-3 and TRBJ1-1; possible D gene TRBD1, 5 bases. Germline loops: CDR1 SGHTA, CDR2 FQGTGA. The CDR3 contains 11 residues. V was trimmed by 5 bases and J by 10 bases, leaving 11 bases between them. This CDR3 reads CASSSGTIAFF. As DNA, the CDR3 is TGTGCCAGCAGCAGCGGGACGATAGCTTTCTTT.

The chain recombines TRBV7-9 with TRBJ1-4; D is possibly TRBD1 (6 bases). The germline V gene encodes CDR1 SEHNR and CDR2 FQNEAQ (reference sequence). This CDR3 region has 17 residues. Trimming left V 3 bases short and J 3 bases short, with 17 bases between. The CDR3 reads CASSFFGGGPPNEKLFF. For the CDR3, the DNA is TGTGCCAGCAGCTTTTTCGGAGGGGGGCCTCCTAATGAAAAACTGTTTTTT.

V gene TRBV2 combines with J gene TRBJ1-1; D is uncertain. This CDR3 spans 13 amino acids. Germline V gene sequence: CDR1 SNHLY, CDR2 FYNNEI. V was shortened by 6 bases and J by 1 base, with 9 bases between the two germline ends. The CDR3 is CASRKAENTEAFF. Written as DNA, the CDR3 is TGTGCCAGCAGGAAGGCAGAGAACACTGAAGCTTTCTTT.

The chain has TRBV28 and TRBJ2-2; D uncertain. This CDR3 spans 14 amino acids. CDR1 is MDHEN and CDR2 is SYDVKM in the germline V gene. Between the trimmed V and J ends, which lost 4 bases and 0 bases, there was a span of 6 bases. Here the CDR3 DNA reads TGTGCCAGCAGTTATGACCCGAACACCGGGGAGCTGTTTTTT. Translating gives CASSYDPNTGELFF.

V usage is TRBV5-1 and J usage is TRBJ1-1; D remains ambiguous. Trimming removed 1 base at V and 4 bases at J, with 20 bases between. The CDR3 runs 17 residues. Germline V gives CDR1 SGHRS, CDR2 YFSETQ. Here the CDR3 reads CASSLYLTMDSGTEAFF. The CDR3, as DNA: TGCGCCAGCAGCTTGTACCTGACAATGGATAGTGGCACTGAAGCTTTCTTT.

The chain employs TRBV5-1 and TRBJ2-5; 11 bases align to TRBD2. In germline, CDR1 is SGHRS, CDR2 YFSETQ. This CDR3 is 16 amino acids long. V lost 3 bases to trimming and J lost 2 bases; unmatched junction nucleotides: 6. The CDR3: CASSSFSGGGQETQYF. CDR3 DNA sequence: TGCGCCAGCAGCTCCTTTAGCGGGGGGGGTCAAGAGACCCAGTACTTC.

The rearrangement links TRBV6-5 to TRBJ2-1, with D tentatively TRBD2 (6 bases). Germline CDR1 and CDR2: MNHEY and SVGAGI. V was shortened by 6 bases and J by 15 bases, with 24 bases between the two germline ends. This CDR3 region has 14 residues. CDR3 amino acids: CASRKAAEGSLRFF. The CDR3 DNA reads TGTGCCAGCAGAAAGGCGGCGGAGGGCAGTTTGCGGTTCTTC.

V gene TRBV18 combines with J gene TRBJ1-5; tentatively, D is TRBD1 (5 bases). The germline gives CDR1 KGHSH, CDR2 LQKENI. Trimming shortened V by 4 bases and J by 0 bases, and 10 bases separated the two germline ends. The CDR3 contains 15 residues. The CDR3 spells CASSQQAHSNQPQHF. The CDR3 nucleotides read TGTGCCAGCTCACAACAGGCACATAGCAATCAGCCCCAGCATTTT.

This sequence joins TRBV7-9 and TRBJ1-1, with TRBD1 identical over 7 bases. Losses at the gene ends were 5 bases for V and 1 base for J; bases not matched to a gene: 7. The CDR3 is 15 amino acids. In germline, CDR1 is SEHNR, CDR2 FQNEAQ (reference sequence). The CDR3 spells CASSTRTGENTEAFF. The CDR3 coding sequence is TGTGCCAGCAGCACCCGGACAGGCGAGAACACTGAAGCTTTCTTT.

This chain connects TRBV13 to TRBJ2-1; weak D call: TRBD2 (5 bases). V was clipped by 5 bases and J by 4 bases, with 9 bases between them. Germline assignment: CDR1 PRHDT and CDR2 FYEKMQ (reference sequence). This CDR3 has 13 residues. The CDR3 DNA sequence: TGTGCCAGCAGCCTGGACTCTTACAATGAGCAGTTCTTC. It yields the protein CASSLDSYNEQFF.

This sequence joins TRBV9 and TRBJ2-3, with unresolved D. Trimming pared 0 bases from V and 0 bases from J, leaving 8 bases between. The CDR3 spans 15 residues. CDR1 SGDLS and CDR2 YYNGEE come from the germline V gene. CDR3: CASSVGADSTDTQYF. Written as DNA, the CDR3 is TGTGCCAGCAGCGTAGGGGCCGACAGCACAGATACGCAGTATTTT.

In this sample, this clone is medium-sized (0.01 to 0.1%). The genes are TRBV6-4 and TRBJ2-3; TRBD1 might be the D (5 bases). V was cut by 4 bases and J by 4 bases, with 15 bases left in between. The germline CDR1 and CDR2 sequences are MRHNA and SNTAGT. This CDR3 region has 15 residues. The CDR3 region has the DNA TGTGCCAGCAGTGCTGTCGTAGGGGCGGCAGATACGCAGTATTTT. It yields the protein CASSAVVGAADTQYF.

The rearrangement joins TRBV6-5 to TRBJ2-5, with no clear D. CDR3 length equals 14 residues. Germline CDR1 MNHEY, CDR2 SVGAGI. V was trimmed by 7 bases and J by 2 bases, leaving 14 bases between them. CDR3 sequence: CASKPGPFQETQYF. The CDR3 DNA reads as TGTGCCAGCAAACCCGGGCCGTTTCAAGAGACCCAGTACTTC.

V and J are TRBV11-2 and TRBJ2-7; 7 bases align to TRBD1. Germline V gene data show CDR1 as SGHAT and CDR2 as FQNNGV. This CDR3 spans 14 amino acids. Trimming cost V 5 bases and J 3 bases; bases outside gene matches: 7. This CDR3 is CASSLKTGFYEQYF. The CDR3, as DNA: TGTGCCAGCAGCCTCAAGACAGGGTTCTACGAGCAGTACTTC.

V usage is TRBV7-6 and J usage is TRBJ2-1; possible D gene TRBD2, 6 bases. V lost 0 bases to trimming and J lost 4 bases, with 13 bases between them. The V gene's germline CDR1 is SGHVS and CDR2 FNYEAQ. CDR3 length: 16 residues. The CDR3 DNA follows: TGTGCCAGCAGCTTAGCCGGGACTGGTAAATACAATGAGCAGTTCTTC. Residues: CASSLAGTGKYNEQFF. Full variable domain (missing parts from reference TRBV7-6 and TRBJ2-1): GAGVSQSPRYKVTKRGQDVALRCDPISGHVSLYWYRQALGQGPEFLTYFNYEAQQDKSGLPNDRFSAERPEGSISTLTIQRTEQRDSAMYRCASSLAGTGKYNEQFFGPGTRLTVL.

The chain joins TRBV27 to TRBJ2-7, with 9 bases fitting TRBD1. J lost 5 bases, V lost 3 bases, and 8 bases had no gene match. Germline V CDR1 and CDR2: MNHEY, SMNVEV (reference sequence). The CDR3 extends over 15 amino acids. DNA for the CDR3: TGTGCCAGCAGTTTGTACGGACAGGGGATCCACGAGCAGTACTTC. As protein: CASSLYGQGIHEQYF.

The V and J genes are TRBV7-8 and TRBJ2-7; 7 nucleotides agree with TRBD1. The CDR3 extends over 14 amino acids. With V trimmed by 5 bases and J by 4 bases, 8 bases remained unmatched. The germline V gene has CDR1 SGHVS and CDR2 FQNEAQ. The CDR3 coding sequence is TGTGCCAGCAGCGCCCCGGGACAGTTGTACGAGCAGTACTTC. Its translation is CASSAPGQLYEQYF. The variable domain in full, with the rest retrieved from reference TRBV7-8 and TRBJ2-7, is GAGVSQSPRYKVAKRGQDVALRCDPISGHVSLFWYQQALGQGPEFLTYFQNEAQLDKSGLPSDRFFAERPEGSVSTLKIQRTQQEDSAVYLCASSAPGQLYEQYFGPGTRLTVT.

As DNA, the CDR3 is TGTGCCAGCAGTCTCGATCGGGGGACCTTCAATGAGCAGTTCTTC. Its translation is CASSLDRGTFNEQFF. J is TRBJ2-1 and V is TRBV28; maybe TRBD2 (6 bases). The CDR3 spans 15 residues. The V and J ends lost 5 bases and 6 bases respectively, with 17 bases between them. Per the germline V gene, CDR1 is MDHEN and CDR2 is SYDVKM.

The chain joins TRBV5-1 to TRBJ2-7; 9 positions match TRBD2. The germline CDR1 and CDR2 sequences are SGHRS and YFSETQ. The CDR3 covers 16 residues. Trimming removed 3 bases from V and 3 bases from J; junction bases left unmatched: 10. The CDR3 DNA follows: TGCGCCAGCAGCTCGGGTAGCGGGAGAAAGGGCTACGAGCAGTACTTC. Its protein product is CASSSGSGRKGYEQYF.

This clone was counted once. The chain links TRBV5-1 to TRBJ2-3, with 10 bases lining up with TRBD2. V lost 5 bases and J lost 3; bases outside the gene matches: 9. The germline CDR1 and CDR2 sequences are SGHRS and YFSETQ. CDR3 length equals 16 residues. The CDR3: CASSPGSGGTTDTQYF. CDR3 bases: TGCGCCAGCAGTCCCGGTAGCGGGGGGACGACAGATACGCAGTATTTT.

Turning to this clone: Within the sample, other DNA sequences also encode this same CDR3. This sequence joins TRBV5-6 and TRBJ2-3, with TRBD2 matching 9 bases. Germline assignment: CDR1 SGHDT and CDR2 YYEEEE. This CDR3 is built from 16 residues. V was clipped by 2 bases and J by 2 bases; unmatched bases: 6. CDR3 sequence: CASSFGGGAFTDTQYF. The CDR3 coding sequence is TGTGCCAGCAGCTTCGGCGGGGGGGCCTTCACAGATACGCAGTATTTT. The whole variable domain, filled in from reference TRBV5-6 and TRBJ2-3, reads DAGVTQSPTHLIKTRGQQVTLRCSPKSGHDTVSWYQQALGQGPQFIFQYYEEEERQRGNFPDRFSGHQFPNYSSELNVNALLLGDSALYLCASSFGGGAFTDTQYFGPGTRLTVL.

The V gene is TRBV30, the J gene TRBJ1-5, with D perhaps matching TRBD1 (6 bases). V lost 3 bases and J 0 bases, leaving 12 bases between the germline ends. The germline CDR1 and CDR2 sequences are GTSNPN and SVGIG (reference sequence). The CDR3 is 15 residues long. The CDR3, as DNA: TGTGCCTGGAGCGACAGGTCCCTTAGCAATCAGCCCCAGCATTTT. It codes for CAWSDRSLSNQPQHF.

The sample holds a few counts of this clone. In nucleotides, the CDR3 is TGTGCCAGCAGCTTAGCGCCAGGGGGCGGGGGTGAAAAACTGTTTTTT. It specifies CASSLAPGGGGEKLFF. The chain recombines TRBV7-2 with TRBJ1-4; 8 positions agree with TRBD1. The V gene's germline CDR1 is SGHTA and CDR2 FQGNSA. With V trimmed by 0 bases and J by 7 bases, 7 bases remained unmatched. The CDR3 loop spans 16 amino acids.

The chain is built from TRBV30 and TRBJ2-5; D is perhaps TRBD2 (5 bases). This CDR3 contains 13 residues. V was cut by 0 bases and J by 1 base, with 6 bases left in between. CDR1 and CDR2 (germline): GTSNPN, SVGIG (reference sequence). CDR3 DNA sequence: TGTGCCTGGAGTGTGAGGGCCCAAGAGACCCAGTACTTC. Its translation: CAWSVRAQETQYF.

The genes are TRBV28 and TRBJ1-5; D uncertain. The CDR3 runs to 17 residues. The germline V gene has CDR1 MDHEN and CDR2 SYDVKM. V lost 6 bases and J lost 4, with 22 bases in between. The CDR3 sequence: CASRPEGRGLANQPQHF. The CDR3 DNA sequence: TGTGCCAGCAGGCCCGAGGGTCGAGGACTGGCAAATCAGCCCCAGCATTTT.

This rearrangement joins TRBV18 to TRBJ2-3; 16 nucleotides match TRBD2. The CDR3 is made up of 18 amino acids. Trimming took 5 bases from V and 2 from J; bases not matched to a gene: 7. Germline V gene sequence: CDR1 KGHSH, CDR2 LQKENI. CDR3 region: CASSKPGLAGGPTDTQYF. The CDR3 region has the DNA TGTGCCAGCTCAAAGCCGGGACTAGCGGGGGGGCCCACAGATACGCAGTATTTT.

V usage is TRBV28 and J usage is TRBJ1-2; D gene ambiguous. Germline CDR1 MDHEN, CDR2 SYDVKM. V was trimmed by 2 bases and J by 0 bases, leaving 7 bases between them. The CDR3 loop spans 14 amino acids. DNA for the CDR3: TGTGCCAGCAGTTTAAGCCCAGCTAACTATGGCTACACCTTC. It translates to CASSLSPANYGYTF.

This sequence joins TRBV4-1 and TRBJ2-1, with D maybe TRBD2 (5 bases). Trimming removed 1 base at V and 2 bases at J, with 9 bases between. In germline, CDR1 is MGHRA, CDR2 YSYEKL. The CDR3 totals 15 residues. CDR3 sequence: CASSQASGPYNEQFF. The CDR3 DNA follows: TGCGCCAGCAGCCAAGCCAGCGGACCCTACAATGAGCAGTTCTTC.

The rearrangement links TRBV6-1 to TRBJ2-5, with 7 bases that match TRBD2. This CDR3 region has 15 residues. Germline V lookup: CDR1 MNHNS, CDR2 SASEGT. Trimming took 6 bases from V and 3 from J; bases not matched to a gene: 10. The CDR3 sequence: CASSPMSAGEETQYF. CDR3 DNA sequence: TGTGCCAGCAGCCCCATGTCGGCGGGAGAAGAGACCCAGTACTTC.

V usage is TRBV7-8 and J usage is TRBJ2-1, with D maybe TRBD2 (5 bases). There are 13 residues in the CDR3. Trimming took 2 bases from V and 9 from J, leaving 11 bases between them. Germline CDR1 SGHVS, CDR2 FQNEAQ. The CDR3 nucleotides are TGTGCCAGCAGCTTACGGATGGCGGGTGAGCAGTTCTTC. As protein: CASSLRMAGEQFF. The whole variable domain, remainder taken from reference TRBV7-8 and TRBJ2-1, is GAGVSQSPRYKVAKRGQDVALRCDPISGHVSLFWYQQALGQGPEFLTYFQNEAQLDKSGLPSDRFFAERPEGSVSTLKIQRTQQEDSAVYLCASSLRMAGEQFFGPGTRLTVL.